This T cell receptor beta chain was identified in a study of T cell repertoires in cytomegalovirus infection. About the research overall: In the study, CMV epitopes included recently identified HLA-C-restricted and well-studied HLA-B-restricted ones. General study results and limits: Individuals carrying CMV plus the relevant HLA were identified by cumulative frequency of public TCR beta families.

This CDR3 is 14 amino acids long. The germline V gene encodes CDR1 SGHVS and CDR2 FQNEAQ. V gave up 2 bases and J gave up 5 bases, with 13 bases separating them. About this clonotype itself: Its antigen is not identified.

Each CDR3 protein gets one entry after TCRdb re-called the reads with MiXCR. The sample yields under 850,000 distinct CDR3 sequences, 33% seen once. The source of this sequence is a human donor in good health (CMV status not recorded). Some clones in this sample may be carry-over from other donors' samples. Sequences were derived from cultured PBMCs, sampled from culture after CMV antigen stimulation. V usage is TRBV7-8 and J usage is TRBJ2-7; D is uncertain. The CDR3 coding sequence is TGTGCCAGCAGCTTACTTGTGCAGGACGACGAGCAGTACTTC. The encoded protein is CASSLLVQDDEQYF.